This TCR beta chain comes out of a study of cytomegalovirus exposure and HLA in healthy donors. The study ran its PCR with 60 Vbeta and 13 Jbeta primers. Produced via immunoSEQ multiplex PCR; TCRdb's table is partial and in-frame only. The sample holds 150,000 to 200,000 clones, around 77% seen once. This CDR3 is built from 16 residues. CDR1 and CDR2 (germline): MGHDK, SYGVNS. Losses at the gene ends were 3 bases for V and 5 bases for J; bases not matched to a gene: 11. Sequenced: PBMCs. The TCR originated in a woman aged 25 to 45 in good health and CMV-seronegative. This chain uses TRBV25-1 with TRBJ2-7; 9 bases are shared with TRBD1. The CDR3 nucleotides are TGTGCCAGCAGTGACCTTGGGGACAGGGAAACTCACGAGCAGTACTTC. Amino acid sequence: CASSDLGDRETHEQYF.